These 12 T cell receptor beta chains were sequenced from one sample in a study of human T cells and chemical hapten exposure. TCRdb reanalysed the RACE reads using MiXCR and keeps one entry per CDR3 protein. The data hold about 62,000 distinct CDR3 sequences, with about 7% observed a single time. Time point meaning: pre-sensitization, week 0. Treatment noted: therapeutic diphenylcyclopropenone sensitization with weekly scalp DPC. The sequencing used whole blood, collected in connection with sensitization to the hapten diphenylcyclopropenone (DPC). The receptors shown here come from a woman under 40 with alopecia areata. Some clones in this sample may be carry-over from other donors' samples.

This clonotype was picked up many times. The V call is TRBV6-5, the J call TRBJ1-6, with 11 bases aligning to TRBD1. Losses at the gene ends were 5 bases for V and 3 bases for J; bases not matched to a gene: 12. In germline, CDR1 is MNHEY, CDR2 SVGAGI. CDR3 size: 19 residues. CDR3: CASSQDRGPAQVYNSPLHF. DNA for the CDR3: TGTGCCAGCAGTCAGGACAGGGGGCCCGCTCAAGTCTATAATTCACCCCTCCACTTT.

The chain employs TRBV1 and TRBJ2-1; the table's D call of TRBD2 was not tested on the DNA. TRBV1 counts as a pseudogene. This CDR3 is 14 amino acids long. For the CDR3, the DNA is TGCACCAGCAGCCAAGAGGGCCCCTTCGATGAGCAGTTCTTC. Its protein product is CTSSQEGPFDEQFF.

At least ten counts were recorded for this clonotype. V and J are TRBV2 and TRBJ2-2, with 7 bases identical to TRBD1. The CDR3 is 15 residues long. V gave up 5 bases and J gave up 1 base; unmatched junction bases: 4. Germline lookup yields CDR1 SNHLY and CDR2 FYNNEI. The CDR3: CASSTGTVNTGELFF. The CDR3 DNA sequence: TGTGCCAGCAGTACCGGGACAGTGAACACCGGGGAGCTGTTTTTT.

Turning to this clonotype: A much larger clone lies a single base off, so this may be a read error. This CDR3 reads CVSSPGDRMNTEAFF. The CDR3 DNA sequence: TGTGTCAGCAGTCCAGGGGACAGGATGAACACTGAAGCTTTCTTT. The chain couples TRBV27 to TRBJ1-1, with 8 nucleotides matching TRBD1. From germline, CDR1 is MNHEY and CDR2 SMNVEV (reference sequence). This CDR3 comprises 15 residues.

Ten or more counts support this clonotype. V gene TRBV6-5 combines with J gene TRBJ2-1; 9 nucleotides line up with TRBD1. The CDR3 is 13 amino acids. CDR1 is MNHEY, CDR2 SVGAGI, per germline. V shed 6 bases and J 12 bases; nucleotides not matched to a gene: 9. CDR3 coding DNA: TGTGCCAGCAGCAAGGGACAGGGTGGTGGGCAGTTCTTC. Its translation: CASSKGQGGGQFF.

In its sample, this clonotype was seen many times. The chain carries TRBV5-1 and TRBJ2-1, with D perhaps TRBD2 (7 bases). CDR3 length: 16 residues. Trimming stripped 0 bases from V and 2 bases from J, with 12 bases between. Germline V gene data show CDR1 as SGHRS and CDR2 as YFSETQ. The DNA of the CDR3 is TGCGCCAGCAGCTTGGAGGGGGGGGCCGCCTACAATGAGCAGTTCTTC. Amino acid sequence: CASSLEGGAAYNEQFF.

This clonotype has a count of ten or more. The chain recombines TRBV2 with TRBJ1-1; 7 bases match TRBD1. V lost 6 bases and J lost 3; bases outside the gene matches: 13. The CDR3 sequence is 16 residues long. Per the germline V gene, CDR1 is SNHLY and CDR2 is FYNNEI. Written as DNA, the CDR3 is TGTGCCAGCAGGAGGACAGGCGCGGGGAGGGACACTGAAGCTTTCTTT. Amino acids: CASRRTGAGRDTEAFF.

This clonotype has at least ten counts. The CDR3 region has the DNA TGCGCCAGCAACGGGGGGCTTCTTCAGGACACTGAAGCTTTCTTT. It translates to CASNGGLLQDTEAFF. The V gene is TRBV10-2, the J gene TRBJ1-1; a weak D match, TRBD1 (6 bases). This CDR3 is built from 15 residues. Germline V gives CDR1 WSHSY, CDR2 SAAADI. Trimming shortened V by 7 bases and J by 3 bases, and 18 bases separated the two germline ends.

This clonotype was counted many times. The gene calls are TRBV24-1 and TRBJ1-2, with TRBD1 matching over 8 bases. Unmatched junction bases numbered 6, after V lost 11 bases and J lost 5 bases. The length of the CDR3 is 12 residues. CDR1 and CDR2 from the germline V gene are KGHDR and SFDVKD. Written as DNA, the CDR3 is TGTGCCATACGGGACAGGATGTATGGCTACACCTTC. Translation gives CAIRDRMYGYTF.

The genes are TRBV7-9 and TRBJ1-5, with a possible D match to TRBD1 (6 bases). The germline V gene encodes CDR1 SEHNR and CDR2 FQNEAQ (reference sequence). Trimming left V 4 bases short and J 8 bases short, with 15 bases between. The CDR3 runs 14 residues. The CDR3 nucleotides are TGTGCCAGCAGCTCCGACAGGTCAAAAAAGCCCCAGCATTTT. It codes for CASSSDRSKKPQHF.

This clonotype was counted ten times or more. This chain links TRBV3-1 with TRBJ2-1; D call uncertain. V was trimmed by 0 bases and J by 0 bases, leaving 6 bases between them. The CDR3 is 15 residues long. CDR1 is LGHDT, CDR2 YNNKEL, per germline (reference sequence). This chain's CDR3 is CASSQELSSYNEQFF. As DNA, the CDR3 is TGTGCCAGCAGCCAAGAACTTAGCTCCTACAATGAGCAGTTCTTC.

Comments on this clonotype: A much larger clone lies one base from this, so it may be a read error. The chain has TRBV20-1 and TRBJ1-1; possible D gene TRBD1, 6 bases. Germline V gene sequence: CDR1 DFQATT, CDR2 SNEGSKA (reference sequence). This CDR3 region has 11 residues. The DNA for the CDR3 is TGCAGTGTTGCAGGGGACACTGAAGCTTTGTTT. This translates into CSVAGDTEALF.